This T cell receptor (beta chain) was found in a study of blood T cell repertoires in COVID-19 (dated by TCRdb to 2020 to 2021). As for the study more broadly: Samples covering the acute and convalescent phases of COVID-19 were provided by collaborators in the United States, Italy and Spain. Sample metadata almost always included a de-identified subject ID, COVID-19 status, age in years and sex. The repertoires were released in a freely available public database intended as a resource for research on the immune response to SARS-CoV-2. Where available, HLA class I and class II types were taken from metadata supplied by the sample provider and were not determined by assay-based typing. Deeply sampled blood TCRbeta repertoires from subjects exposed to, actively infected with, or recovered from COVID-19 were included in the dataset. Samples came from the ongoing ImmuneRACE study (first 160 participants) plus 1,254 subjects from 6 global collaborators. The material from the prospective study consisted of cDNA or gDNA derived from T cells, B-cell-depleted T cells, or PBMCs.

The immunoSEQ Assay, a bias-controlled multiplex PCR, was used to amplify TCRbeta CDR3 regions from genomic DNA. Per the authors' processing: Nucleated cell counts per sample were estimated from amplification of reference gene primers within the assay. To quantify the absolute abundance of each unique TCRbeta CDR3 rearrangement, sequence reads were collapsed and filtered. For each sample, productive Simpson clonality was calculated as the square root of Simpson's diversity index over productive rearrangements. In TCRdb, the immuneACCESS table is reduced to in-frame sequences with V and J assigned. These tables do not hold every clone; where another copy was compared, an unresolved V gene accounts for under half, and the others remain unexplained. That table gives V, J and clone size, and the DNA gave D and trimming. The sample table holds fewer than 300,000 clones, of which about 87% were seen once. The top ten constitute 1% to 1.5% of the sample.

The CDR3 goes from the cysteine to the phenylalanine over 19 residues. The kept DNA is CDR3 alone, 57 bases in frame from the first base. CDR1 and CDR2, looked up from the germline V gene, are KGHSH and LQKENI. For this chain, trimming is 3 bases at the V end and 10 bases at the J end, and the number of junction bases without a gene match is 26. In the prospective study, participants were 18 to 89 years old, resided in around 25 geographic areas of the United States, and were enrolled through a virtual design. To assign participants to cohorts, the prospective study relied on clinical history that participants themselves reported in a screening survey and a study questionnaire. Each participant in the prospective study had whole blood, serum and a nasopharyngeal or oropharyngeal swab collected by mobile phlebotomists. Prospective study participants could optionally give additional blood draws and questionnaires over a 2-month period. Blood samples from the prospective study were shipped frozen or at room temperature prior to DNA extraction.

On this clone itself: There is no known antigen for this receptor. No base quality values were provided; no much bigger clone lies one nucleotide off.

Findings and caveats that apply to the study as a whole: How much clinical and demographic metadata was included differed by source and by participant, and the metadata was provided uncurated.

The rearrangement joined TRBV18 to TRBJ1-1; 7 of the junction bases match TRBD1. The material sequenced was PBMCs or T cells enriched from blood (not recorded which). This clonotype originated in a woman aged 35 to 49 with acute COVID-19. The CDR3 has the sequence CASSPNEVTGWRTKVGAFF. Read as DNA, the sequence is TGTGCCAGCTCACCGAACGAAGTGACAGGGTGGCGGACGAAGGTCGGAGCTTTCTTT.